The entry below describes one TCR beta chain. A much larger clone sits a single nucleotide away, making a read error possible. TCRdb re-analysed the PCR reads in MiXCR, keeping a single row per CDR3 protein. Of about half a million distinct CDR3 sequences listed, around 23% are singletons. This specimen belongs to a study of molecular identifiers for immune sequencing clone quantification. CDR1 and CDR2 (germline): LGHNA, YSLEER. The CDR3 is 19 amino acids. Sequenced sample: naive CD8+ T cells from blood, with Jurkat cell RNA spiked in. Indicated subset: FACS-sorted CD8+CD4-CCR7+CD45RA+ naive T cells. This chain links TRBV4-3 with TRBJ1-6, with 11 bases that match TRBD1. The clonotype comes from a human donor in good health. Some libraries in this study had Jurkat cell RNA spiked in. The CDR3 loop reads CAGSQGTGGPGSYNSPLHF. CDR3 sequence (DNA): TGCGCCGGCAGCCAAGGGACAGGGGGACCCGGCTCCTATAATTCACCCCTCCACTTT.